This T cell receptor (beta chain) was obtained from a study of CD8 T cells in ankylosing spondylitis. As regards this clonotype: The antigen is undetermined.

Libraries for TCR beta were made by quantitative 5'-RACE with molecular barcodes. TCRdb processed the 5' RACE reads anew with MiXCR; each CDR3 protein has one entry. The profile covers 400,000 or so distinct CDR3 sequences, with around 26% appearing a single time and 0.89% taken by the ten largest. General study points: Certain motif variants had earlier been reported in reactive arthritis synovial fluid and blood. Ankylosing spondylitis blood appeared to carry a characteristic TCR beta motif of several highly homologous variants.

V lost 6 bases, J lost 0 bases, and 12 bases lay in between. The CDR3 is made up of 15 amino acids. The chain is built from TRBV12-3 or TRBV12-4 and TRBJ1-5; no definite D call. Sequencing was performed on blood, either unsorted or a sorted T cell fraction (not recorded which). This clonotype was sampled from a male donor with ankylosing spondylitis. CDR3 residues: CASSDGGYSNQPQHF. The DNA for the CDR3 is TGTGCCAGCAGCGACGGAGGGTATAGCAATCAGCCCCAGCATTTT.